The 20 T cell receptor beta chains reported below all come from one sample, sequenced in a study of shared clonotypes between healthy human individuals. The protocol was immunoSEQ multiplex PCR, while the TCRdb copy is restricted to in-frame clones and leaves out a portion. The table shows approximately 2.5 million clones, with roughly nine tenths occurring only once. The sample taken for sequencing was naive CD4+ T cells sorted from blood. Subset denoted: CD45RA+ positively selected. The receptors come from a man in his late teens or twenties in good health.

The genes are TRBV5-1 and TRBJ2-2; maybe TRBD1 (6 bases). V was shortened by 4 bases and J by 6 bases, with 13 bases between the two germline ends. The CDR3 sequence is 14 residues long. The germline CDR1 and CDR2 sequences are SGHRS and YFSETQ. The CDR3 loop is CASSPIGGPGELFF. DNA for the CDR3: TGCGCCAGCAGCCCTATAGGGGGTCCCGGGGAGCTGTTTTTT.

The rearrangement uses TRBV10-3 and TRBJ1-5; TRBD1 is a possible D gene (5 bases). V was shortened by 0 bases and J by 4 bases, with 10 bases between the two germline ends. This CDR3 spans 15 amino acids. CDR1 is ENHRY, CDR2 SYGVKD, per germline. CDR3 DNA: TGTGCCATCAGTGAGTCGCTGGGGGGTAATCAGCCCCAGCATTTT. The encoded protein is CAISESLGGNQPQHF.

About this clone itself: An end of the junction does not agree with germline; a read error may underlie this. The chain carries TRBV6-6 and TRBJ2-2; the D call may be TRBD1 or TRBD2 (5 bases each). The CDR3 runs 16 residues. The germline V gene has CDR1 MNHNY and CDR2 SVGAGI (reference sequence). The CDR3 coding sequence is TGTGCCAGCAGTAACTCCGGGACGGCTGCCACCGGGGAGCTGTTTTTT. Its protein product is CASSNSGTAATGELFF.

V usage is TRBV28 and J usage is TRBJ2-5, with 15 bases matching TRBD2. After removal of 6 bases from V and 2 bases from J, the junction contained 7 bases not matched to a gene. The CDR3 loop spans 17 amino acids. The germline gives CDR1 MDHEN, CDR2 SYDVKM. CDR3 nucleotide sequence: TGTGCCAGCAGCCTGGGACTAGCGGGAGGCCTGCAAGAGACCCAGTACTTC. It specifies CASSLGLAGGLQETQYF.

This chain joins TRBV13 and TRBJ2-6; D is uncertain. The ends were cut back, 1 base at V and 4 bases at J, with 8 bases in the middle. This CDR3 region has 15 residues. Germline values: CDR1 PRHDT, CDR2 FYEKMQ (reference sequence). CDR3 nucleotide sequence: TGTGCCAGCAGCTTAGTAGCTTTGGGGGCCAACGTCCTGACTTTC. As protein: CASSLVALGANVLTF. The full variable domain, its missing parts supplied by reference TRBV13 and TRBJ2-6, is AAGVIQSPRHLIKEKRETATLKCYPIPRHDTVYWYQQGPGQDPQFLISFYEKMQSDKGSIPDRFSAQQFSDYHSELNMSSLELGDSALYFCASSLVALGANVLTFGAGSRLTVL.

The table lists this clone with a few counts. The J gene is TRBJ1-5, the V gene TRBV30; D may be TRBD1 (5 bases). The CDR3 extends over 15 amino acids. Trimming left V 1 base short and J 3 bases short, with 13 bases between. Germline-derived CDR1 and CDR2 are GTSNPN and SVGIG (reference sequence). The chain's CDR3 is CAWSAWDGLNQPQHF. As DNA, the CDR3 is TGTGCCTGGAGTGCCTGGGACGGACTCAATCAGCCCCAGCATTTT.

This clone was recorded once. J is TRBJ2-7 and V is TRBV6-1; maybe TRBD2 (5 bases). The germline V gene encodes CDR1 MNHNS and CDR2 SASEGT. The CDR3 spans 11 residues. Trimming cost V 7 bases and J 10 bases, with 14 bases left between them. The DNA of the CDR3 is TGTGCCAGCAATCGAGGCCGGGAACAGTACTTC. As protein: CASNRGREQYF.

This chain joins TRBV7-3 and TRBJ2-1, with 11 bases fitting TRBD2. CDR1 is SGHTA, CDR2 FQGTGA, per germline. After removal of 5 bases from V and 5 bases from J, the junction contained 2 bases not matched to a gene. CDR3 size: 14 residues. CDR3 nucleotides: TGTGCCAGCAGCCCGGGACTAGCGGACAATGAGCAGTTCTTC. Translating it yields CASSPGLADNEQFF.

The chain is built from TRBV28 and TRBJ1-3; 8 nucleotides match TRBD1. CDR3 size: 16 residues. V was clipped by 6 bases and J by 0 bases; unmatched bases: 7. Germline-derived CDR1 and CDR2 are MDHEN and SYDVKM. CDR3 DNA: TGTGCCAGCAGGACGACAGGGGTCGGCTCTGGAAACACCATATATTTT. It is translated as CASRTTGVGSGNTIYF.

This chain joins TRBV18 and TRBJ2-5; D is perhaps TRBD1 or TRBD2 (6 bases each). V lost 1 base and J lost 5, with 14 bases in between. Germline V gives CDR1 KGHSH, CDR2 LQKENI. The CDR3 has 15 amino acids. In DNA form, the CDR3 reads TGTGCCAGCTCACCACTGCCGGGGGCAGGGGAGACCCAGTACTTC. It encodes CASSPLPGAGETQYF.

The V and J genes are TRBV6-6 and TRBJ2-1; D perhaps matches TRBD1 (5 bases). CDR1 and CDR2 from the germline V gene are MNHNY and SVGAGI (reference sequence). This CDR3 has 16 residues. V was trimmed by 2 bases and J by 3 bases, leaving 14 bases between them. This CDR3 reads CASSYQQGVRYNEQFF. The CDR3 bases are TGTGCCAGCAGTTACCAGCAAGGGGTTCGCTACAATGAGCAGTTCTTC.

The genes are TRBV4-1 and TRBJ1-5; a possible D gene is TRBD1 (6 bases). Per the germline V gene, CDR1 is MGHRA and CDR2 is YSYEKL. The V and J ends lost 2 bases and 0 bases respectively, with 11 bases between them. This CDR3 is built from 16 residues. The chain's CDR3 is CASSQTGSYSNQPQHF. For the CDR3, the DNA is TGCGCCAGCAGCCAAACAGGGTCTTATAGCAATCAGCCCCAGCATTTT.

The chain is built from TRBV18 and TRBJ1-6; D is undetermined. Between the trimmed V and J ends, which lost 4 bases and 7 bases, there was a span of 14 bases. In germline, CDR1 is KGHSH, CDR2 LQKENI. The CDR3 has 15 residues. This CDR3 reads CASSRDRVTNSPLHF. The CDR3 nucleotides are TGTGCCAGCTCACGTGACCGGGTTACCAATTCACCCCTCCACTTT.

The chain employs TRBV2 and TRBJ2-1; perhaps D is TRBD1 or TRBD2 (5 bases each). V shed 2 bases and J shed 6 bases, with 11 bases lying between them. The germline V gene encodes CDR1 SNHLY and CDR2 FYNNEI. The CDR3 is 14 residues long. CDR3: CASSELGRSNEQFF. The CDR3 nucleotides read TGTGCCAGCAGTGAATTGGGACGGTCCAATGAGCAGTTCTTC.

This clone was seen just once. The rearrangement joins TRBV27 to TRBJ2-1; no clear D gene. V was pared by 2 bases and J by 0 bases, with 5 bases between. Germline V gives CDR1 MNHEY, CDR2 SMNVEV (reference sequence). CDR3 size: 14 residues. The DNA for the CDR3 is TGTGCCAGCAGTTTAGCACACTCCTACAATGAGCAGTTCTTC. This codes for CASSLAHSYNEQFF.

The rearrangement joins TRBV30 to TRBJ1-1; D is ambiguous. Germline CDR1 and CDR2: GTSNPN and SVGIG (reference sequence). The CDR3 consists of 13 residues. V shed 2 bases and J shed 5 bases, with 12 bases lying between them. Here the CDR3 reads CAWSSQERTEAFF. CDR3 nucleotide sequence: TGTGCCTGGAGTTCGCAGGAGAGGACTGAAGCTTTCTTT. Full variable domain (outside the CDR3, taken from reference TRBV30 and TRBJ1-1): SQTIHQWPATLVQPVGSPLSLECTVEGTSNPNLYWYRQAAGRGLQLLFYSVGIGQISSEVPQNLSASRPQDRQFILSSKKLLLSDSGFYLCAWSSQERTEAFFGQGTRLTVV.

The chain recombines TRBV6-6 with TRBJ2-5; no firm D call. Germline CDR1 is MNHNY and CDR2 is SVGAGI (reference sequence). The CDR3 runs 12 residues. Trimming left V 2 bases short and J 9 bases short, with 10 bases between. As DNA, the CDR3 is TGTGCCAGCAGTTACCCTGAGGCGGCCCAGTACTTC. This codes for CASSYPEAAQYF.

The chain uses TRBV16 and TRBJ1-3; D not certain. Trimming removed 7 bases at V and 0 bases at J, with 13 bases between. This CDR3 is 15 amino acids long. CDR1 is KGHSY, CDR2 FQNENV, per germline. CDR3 coding DNA: TGTGCCAGCATCCAGGAACGTGGCTCTGGAAACACCATATATTTT. This codes for CASIQERGSGNTIYF.

The chain uses TRBV6-5 and TRBJ1-4; no clear D gene. The CDR3 consists of 14 residues. Germline V gene lookup returns CDR1 MNHEY and CDR2 SVGAGI. V lost 7 bases and J lost 8, with 17 bases in between. For the CDR3, the DNA is TGTGCCAGCACCACGTGGGAGGGAGGCGAAAAACTGTTTTTT. Encoded protein: CASTTWEGGEKLFF.

The chain joins TRBV18 to TRBJ2-5; 10 nucleotides align to TRBD1. The DNA end is more similar to TRBJ2-7, so the J call may be wrong. This CDR3 has 15 amino acids. The germline V gene encodes CDR1 KGHSH and CDR2 LQKENI. The DNA for the CDR3 is TGTGCCAGCTCACCTGGGACAGGGGCCTCCTACGAGCAGTACTTC. This gives the protein CASSPGTGASYEQYF.